This passage covers 15 T cell receptor beta chains from one sample sequenced in a study of blood T cell repertoires in COVID-19. The method was immunoSEQ multiplex PCR; TCRdb's version includes in-frame clones alone and lacks a portion of them. Here the sample spans nearly 300,000 clones, approximately 84% being singletons. The sample consisted of peripheral blood. These receptors all come from a human donor with COVID-19, enrolled during active disease. The donor label of this sample is uncertain.

The genes are TRBV30 and TRBJ1-5; the D gene is possibly TRBD1 (6 bases). This CDR3 has 14 residues. Per the germline V gene, CDR1 is GTSNPN and CDR2 is SVGIG (reference sequence). Trimming pared 0 bases from V and 1 base from J, leaving 7 bases between. CDR3 in DNA: TGTGCCTGGAGTGTGGGGGCGAGCAATCAGCCCCAGCATTTT. This sequence encodes CAWSVGASNQPQHF.

The chain combines TRBV7-9 with TRBJ1-5, with D tentatively TRBD1 (5 bases). The CDR3 extends over 15 amino acids. CDR1 is SEHNR, CDR2 FQNEAQ, per germline (reference sequence). V lost 5 bases to trimming and J lost 8 bases, with 19 bases between them. This CDR3 reads CASSPGDGVTEPQHF. The DNA for the CDR3 is TGTGCCAGCAGCCCAGGAGATGGGGTGACAGAGCCCCAGCATTTT.

This clone has just a few counts. J is TRBJ2-7 and V is TRBV7-8, with D perhaps matching TRBD2 (6 bases). V lost 1 base and J lost 2, with 15 bases in between. Germline CDR1 SGHVS, CDR2 FQNEAQ. The CDR3 has 16 amino acids. The CDR3: CASSLGAGRRPYEQYF. CDR3 DNA: TGTGCCAGCAGCTTAGGGGCCGGGAGAAGGCCCTACGAGCAGTACTTC.

This sequence joins TRBV28 and TRBJ1-5; D unresolved. Trimming removed 4 bases from V and 4 bases from J, with 5 bases in between. The CDR3 covers 12 residues. Germline loops: CDR1 MDHEN, CDR2 SYDVKM. The CDR3, as DNA: TGTGCCAGCAGTTCCCTGAATCAGCCCCAGCATTTT. Residues: CASSSLNQPQHF.

The chain recombines TRBV27 with TRBJ2-6, with a tentative D call TRBD2 (6 bases). Germline V CDR1 and CDR2: MNHEY, SMNVEV (reference sequence). V lost 8 bases to trimming and J lost 0 bases, with 20 bases between them. CDR3 length: 18 residues. The CDR3 coding sequence is TGTGCCAGCGCCCCAAAGGAGGGACCTTTCTCTGGGGCCAACGTCCTGACTTTC. Protein: CASAPKEGPFSGANVLTF.

The V call is TRBV28, the J call TRBJ2-7, with 11 positions matching TRBD2. The CDR3 runs to 16 residues. Germline trimming cut 2 bases from V and 4 bases from J; bases unmatched to any gene: 7. In germline, CDR1 is MDHEN, CDR2 SYDVKM. The CDR3 region has the DNA TGTGCCAGCAGTTTAGTTACTAGCGGGAGAGGTTACGAGCAGTACTTC. Amino acid sequence: CASSLVTSGRGYEQYF.

V is TRBV6-5 and J is TRBJ2-1; D perhaps matches TRBD2 (5 bases). The CDR3 covers 15 residues. Trimming removed 6 bases at V and 3 bases at J, with 15 bases between. Germline CDR1 MNHEY, CDR2 SVGAGI. The CDR3, as DNA: TGTGCCAGCAGGCGGCTAGCAGCAATCTACAATGAGCAGTTCTTC. As protein: CASRRLAAIYNEQFF.

V gene TRBV5-4 combines with J gene TRBJ2-2; D not resolved. The V end lost 0 bases, the J end lost 0 bases, and 12 bases lay between the germline ends. In germline, CDR1 is SGHNT, CDR2 YYREEE (reference sequence). This CDR3 has 17 residues. In DNA, the CDR3 is TGTGCCAGCAGCTTGGAAGGTCCAGGTTCGAACACCGGGGAGCTGTTTTTT. As protein: CASSLEGPGSNTGELFF.

The chain uses TRBV5-1 and TRBJ2-5; 7 nucleotides align to TRBD1. This CDR3 has 13 residues. J lost 13 bases, V lost 0 bases, and 9 bases had no gene match. Germline CDR1 is SGHRS and CDR2 is YFSETQ. The CDR3 protein is CASSLGLEGGLYF. Here the CDR3 DNA reads TGCGCCAGCAGCTTGGGTCTAGAAGGGGGCCTGTACTTC.

The V call is TRBV11-1, the J call TRBJ2-6; TRBD1 matches at 9 bases. Germline V gene data show CDR1 as SGHAT and CDR2 as FQDESV (reference sequence). The CDR3 is 15 amino acids. Trimming cost V 5 bases and J 2 bases; bases outside gene matches: 1. The CDR3 reads CASSRQGAGANVLTF. CDR3 nucleotides: TGTGCCAGCAGCCGACAGGGGGCTGGGGCCAACGTCCTGACTTTC.

The chain couples TRBV10-3 to TRBJ2-1; D might be TRBD1 (8 bases). This CDR3 is 16 amino acids long. With 6 bases removed from V and 6 bases from J, the gap between germline ends came to 21 bases. Germline CDR1 ENHRY, CDR2 SYGVKD. The CDR3 nucleotides are TGTGCCATCAGCCCGGGGGGTCAGGGGGCTGTCAATGAGCAGTTCTTC. Protein: CAISPGGQGAVNEQFF.

The gene calls are TRBV7-2 and TRBJ1-4; TRBD1 might be the D (6 bases). The CDR3 loop spans 15 amino acids. Germline lookup yields CDR1 SGHTA and CDR2 FQGNSA. With 3 bases removed from V and 5 bases from J, the gap between germline ends came to 13 bases. CDR3 loop: CASSFYLQGNEKLFF. CDR3 in DNA: TGTGCCAGCAGCTTTTATTTGCAGGGGAATGAAAAACTGTTTTTT.

The rearrangement joins TRBV7-2 to TRBJ2-7, with a possible D match to TRBD1 (6 bases). The germline gives CDR1 SGHTA, CDR2 FQGNSA. This CDR3 comprises 16 residues. Trimming stripped 8 bases from V and 0 bases from J, with 20 bases between. CDR3 sequence: CASGSGIGQHSYEQYF. Written as DNA, the CDR3 is TGTGCCAGCGGCTCCGGGATTGGACAGCACTCCTACGAGCAGTACTTC.

The V gene is TRBV20-1, the J gene TRBJ1-4; the D is unclear. V was shortened by 3 bases and J by 7 bases, with 12 bases between the two germline ends. CDR3 length: 13 residues. Per germline, CDR1 DFQATT and CDR2 SNEGSKA (reference sequence). The CDR3 loop is CSASVGSSEKLFF. Written as DNA, the CDR3 is TGCAGTGCTAGTGTGGGTTCTAGTGAAAAACTGTTTTTT.

The V gene is TRBV6-5, the J gene TRBJ1-1, with 7 nucleotides matching TRBD1. The junction had 8 bases not matched to a gene; V was cut back by 8 bases and J by 2 bases. Germline V CDR1 and CDR2: MNHEY, SVGAGI. This CDR3 is built from 14 residues. The CDR3 protein is CASCRGEVNTEAFF. CDR3 nucleotides: TGTGCCAGCTGCAGGGGGGAGGTCAACACTGAAGCTTTCTTT.